Below are 29 T cell receptor beta chains sequenced from a single sample in a study of blood T cell repertoires in COVID-19 (dated by TCRdb to the early 2020s). The library came from the immunoSEQ multiplex PCR assay. TCRdb stores this immuneACCESS table with in-frame sequences only. Part of the clones is absent; in the studies checked, under half of the shortfall reflects unresolved V genes, and no reason is known for the rest. The sample table lists under 300,000 clones, about nine tenths of them with a count of one. Around 6% of the sample goes to the ten largest clones. The sample comprised PBMCs or T cells enriched from blood (not recorded which). Receptors originate from a woman younger than 45 with acute COVID-19.

This clone came up once. V usage is TRBV5-1 and J usage is TRBJ1-1, with a possible D match to TRBD1 (5 bases). The CDR3 loop spans 16 amino acids. CDR1 SGHRS and CDR2 YFSETQ come from the germline V gene. Trimming took off 1 base at V and 3 bases at J, with 16 bases between the two ends. The CDR3 DNA sequence: TGCGCCAGCAGCTTGACCAATCAGGGTCCGGACACTGAAGCTTTCTTT. Its translation: CASSLTNQGPDTEAFF.

The chain combines TRBV29-1 with TRBJ2-7, with D possibly matching TRBD2 (6 bases). V lost 6 bases and J 4 bases, leaving 34 bases between the germline ends. Per germline, CDR1 SQVTM and CDR2 ANQGSEA. CDR3 size: 19 residues. The CDR3 nucleotides read TGCAGCGTGGCAGGAGGGGTGGACCCCGGACGGCGGGACTTTTACGAGCAGTACTTC. Residues: CSVAGGVDPGRRDFYEQYF.

This chain links TRBV5-4 with TRBJ2-1, with a possible D match to TRBD2 (5 bases). The CDR3 runs 15 residues. CDR1 is SGHNT, CDR2 YYREEE, per germline (reference sequence). V dropped 5 bases and J dropped 3 bases, with 15 bases sitting between them. For the CDR3, the DNA is TGTGCCAGCAGGTTAACCTTGGACTTCTACAATGAGCAGTTCTTC. Translation gives CASRLTLDFYNEQFF. The entire variable domain, with the rest obtained from reference TRBV5-4 and TRBJ2-1, is as follows: ETGVTQSPTHLIKTRGQQVTLRCSSQSGHNTVSWYQQALGQGPQFIFQYYREEENGRGNFPPRFSGLQFPNYSSELNVNALELDDSALYLCASRLTLDFYNEQFFGPGTRLTVL.

This chain joins TRBV6-5 and TRBJ2-1, with TRBD2 as a possible D gene (5 bases). Germline V lookup: CDR1 MNHEY, CDR2 SVGAGI. V lost 4 bases to trimming and J lost 14 bases, with 15 bases between them. This CDR3 contains 12 residues. DNA for the CDR3: TGTGCCAGCAGTTCACCGGGGAAATGGGAGTTCTTC. This gives the protein CASSSPGKWEFF.

The rearrangement uses TRBV28 and TRBJ2-3; D unclear. The CDR3 is made up of 17 amino acids. V lost 4 bases to trimming and J lost 0 bases, with 17 bases between them. Germline CDR1 reads MDHEN; CDR2 reads SYDVKM. CDR3 protein: CASSSGVWSGSTDTQYF. In nucleotides, the CDR3 is TGTGCCAGCAGTTCCGGAGTGTGGAGTGGTAGCACAGATACGCAGTATTTT.

This clone showed up just once. The V call is TRBV12-3 or TRBV12-4, the J call TRBJ1-1; the D is unclear. The V gene lost 5 bases and the J gene lost 4 bases, with 11 bases spanning the gap. The CDR3 spans 13 residues. The CDR3 region is CASSPSPGTEAFF. CDR3 nucleotide sequence: TGTGCCAGCAGTCCCTCGCCCGGCACTGAAGCTTTCTTT.

V usage is TRBV7-2 and J usage is TRBJ1-5; perhaps TRBD1 as D (6 bases). The CDR3 loop spans 15 amino acids. V was trimmed by 2 bases and J by 6 bases, leaving 14 bases between them. Germline assignment: CDR1 SGHTA and CDR2 FQGNSA. The CDR3 region is CASSLMPRGSQPQHF. The CDR3 nucleotides read TGTGCCAGCAGCTTAATGCCCAGGGGCAGTCAGCCCCAGCATTTT.

The J gene is TRBJ1-3, the V gene TRBV7-2; 8 bases agree with TRBD1. V shed 5 bases and J 4 bases; nucleotides not matched to a gene: 10. CDR3 size: 16 residues. Germline V gene data show CDR1 as SGHTA and CDR2 as FQGNSA. As DNA, the CDR3 is TGTGCCAGCAGCAAGGGACAGGCCGCGAAAGGAAACACCATATATTTT. This translates into CASSKGQAAKGNTIYF.

The CDR3 region has the DNA TGTGCCAGCAGCTTGGGGGCGAACACTGAAGCTTTCTTT. It is translated as CASSLGANTEAFF. V is TRBV5-6 and J is TRBJ1-1; D gene ambiguous. The CDR3 contains 13 residues. CDR1 is SGHDT, CDR2 YYEEEE, per germline. V was clipped by 0 bases and J by 1 base, with 4 bases between them. Filled out from reference TRBV5-6 and TRBJ1-1, the complete variable domain reads DAGVTQSPTHLIKTRGQQVTLRCSPKSGHDTVSWYQQALGQGPQFIFQYYEEEERQRGNFPDRFSGHQFPNYSSELNVNALLLGDSALYLCASSLGANTEAFFGQGTRLTVV.

This clone is a singleton in its sample. The J gene is TRBJ2-1, the V gene TRBV28, with TRBD2 matching 7 bases. CDR3 length: 14 residues. V was clipped by 7 bases and J by 7 bases; unmatched bases: 10. CDR1 and CDR2 (germline): MDHEN, SYDVKM. This chain's CDR3 is CASTPTRGGNEQFF. In DNA, the CDR3 is TGTGCCAGCACTCCTACGAGGGGAGGGAATGAGCAGTTCTTC.

The chain couples TRBV9 to TRBJ2-7, with 8 bases that match TRBD2. Germline V gives CDR1 SGDLS, CDR2 YYNGEE. The CDR3 spans 15 residues. The ends lost 4 bases at V and 0 bases at J; junction bases unmatched: 6. The CDR3 region is CASSRSSGPSYEQYF. CDR3 DNA: TGTGCCAGCAGCCGATCTAGCGGGCCCTCCTACGAGCAGTACTTC.

The V and J genes are TRBV7-3 and TRBJ1-2, with D perhaps TRBD1 (5 bases). Germline loops: CDR1 SGHTA, CDR2 FQGTGA. Trimming left V 0 bases short and J 5 bases short, with 13 bases between. The CDR3 length is 15 residues. CDR3 protein: CASSLTGPGRYGYTF. The CDR3 DNA reads as TGTGCCAGCAGCTTAACCGGGCCAGGGCGGTATGGCTACACCTTC. Using reference TRBV7-3 and TRBJ1-2 for the parts outside the CDR3, the full variable domain is GAGVSQTPSNKVTEKGKYVELRCDPISGHTALYWYRQSLGQGPEFLIYFQGTGAADDSGLPNDRFFAVRPEGSVSTLKIQRTERGDSAVYLCASSLTGPGRYGYTFGSGTRLTVV.

The chain combines TRBV28 with TRBJ1-2, with a possible D match to TRBD1 (5 bases). The CDR3 totals 14 residues. Between the trimmed V and J ends, which lost 6 bases and 5 bases, there was a span of 16 bases. Germline V gives CDR1 MDHEN, CDR2 SYDVKM. DNA of the CDR3: TGTGCCAGCAGAAGGACACTCGAGAGGTATGGCTACACCTTC. It specifies CASRRTLERYGYTF.

V gene TRBV27 combines with J gene TRBJ2-3; 12 nucleotides match TRBD2. The CDR3 is made up of 15 amino acids. Germline V CDR1 and CDR2: MNHEY, SMNVEV (reference sequence). V was clipped by 7 bases and J by 4 bases; unmatched bases: 6. Here the CDR3 reads CASISSGGAADTQYF. As DNA, the CDR3 is TGTGCCAGCATATCTAGCGGGGGGGCGGCAGATACGCAGTATTTT.

This clone was picked up a small number of times. This CDR3 is CASRNRPNTGELFF. CDR3 in DNA: TGTGCCAGCAGAAACAGACCGAACACCGGGGAGCTGTTTTTT. The chain joins TRBV2 to TRBJ2-2; D gene ambiguous. CDR1 and CDR2 (germline): SNHLY, FYNNEI. The CDR3 loop spans 14 amino acids. Trimming cost V 6 bases and J 0 bases, with 8 bases left between them.

The CDR3 DNA sequence: TGTGCCAGTAGTGACAGCTCTGGGGCCAACGTCCTGACTTTC. It encodes CASSDSSGANVLTF. This chain joins TRBV19 and TRBJ2-6, with a weak D call TRBD1 (5 bases). V shed 5 bases and J shed 0 bases, with 5 bases lying between them. The germline gives CDR1 LNHDA, CDR2 SQIVND (reference sequence). The CDR3 spans 14 residues.

The CDR3 is CASSFGTSGGASGQFF. Here the CDR3 DNA reads TGTGCCAGCAGTTTCGGGACTAGCGGGGGGGCCTCGGGGCAGTTCTTC. V usage is TRBV6-5 and J usage is TRBJ2-1; 16 nucleotides align to TRBD2. Unmatched junction bases numbered 9, after V lost 4 bases and J lost 12 bases. The germline V gene encodes CDR1 MNHEY and CDR2 SVGAGI. CDR3 length equals 16 residues.

J is TRBJ1-1 and V is TRBV18; TRBD1 agrees at 8 bases. The V segment lost 3 bases and the J segment 4 bases; nucleotides outside the gene matches: 1. The CDR3 runs to 13 residues. Per the germline V gene, CDR1 is KGHSH and CDR2 is LQKENI. CDR3 loop: CASSPDRATEAFF. CDR3 coding DNA: TGTGCCAGCTCACCGGACAGGGCCACTGAAGCTTTCTTT.

Only a few counts were recorded for this clone. The chain has TRBV28 and TRBJ1-2, with no clear D. V was shortened by 6 bases and J by 8 bases, with 16 bases between the two germline ends. The CDR3 is 13 amino acids. Germline CDR1 MDHEN, CDR2 SYDVKM. Here the CDR3 DNA reads TGTGCCAGCAGGCGGGAGGGTGTGGAGGGCTACACCTTC. Its protein product is CASRREGVEGYTF.

This clone was recorded once. The gene calls are TRBV12-2 and TRBJ1-2; TRBD1 was called by the table and not checked on the DNA. TRBV12-2 constitutes a pseudogene. This CDR3 region has 14 residues. CDR3 sequence reads: CASRPYGRHYGYTF. CDR3 bases: TGTGCAAGTCGCCCCTATGGGCGCCACTATGGCTACACCTTC.

The chain uses TRBV28 and TRBJ1-5, with TRBD1 matching over 8 bases. The CDR3 extends over 14 amino acids. Germline CDR1 MDHEN, CDR2 SYDVKM. V lost 3 bases, J lost 6 bases, and 4 bases stayed unmatched. The DNA of the CDR3 is TGTGCCAGCAGTTTGTTACAGGGGGGTCAGCCCCAGCATTTT. Its translation: CASSLLQGGQPQHF. The complete variable domain, with remaining parts taken from reference TRBV28 and TRBJ1-5, reads DVKVTQSSRYLVKRTGEKVFLECVQDMDHENMFWYRQDPGLGLRLIYFSYDVKMKEKGDIPEGYSVSREKKERFSLILESASTNQTSMYLCASSLLQGGQPQHFGDGTRLSIL.

This chain uses TRBV5-4 with TRBJ2-5; tentatively, D is TRBD2 (6 bases). The CDR3 covers 15 residues. Germline lookup yields CDR1 SGHNT and CDR2 YYREEE (reference sequence). V was cut by 4 bases and J by 2 bases, with 15 bases left in between. The CDR3 loop reads CASSETSHPQETQYF. DNA for the CDR3: TGTGCCAGCAGCGAGACTAGTCACCCTCAAGAGACCCAGTACTTC.

In its sample, this clone was seen once. This sequence joins TRBV27 and TRBJ2-1; D not resolved. CDR1 and CDR2 from the germline V gene are MNHEY and SMNVEV (reference sequence). The CDR3 loop spans 13 amino acids. V was shortened by 2 bases and J by 6 bases, with 8 bases between the two germline ends. The CDR3 protein is CASSLGTTNEQFF. DNA of the CDR3: TGTGCCAGCAGTTTAGGAACTACCAATGAGCAGTTCTTC.

The V call is TRBV11-3, the J call TRBJ2-1; the D gene is possibly TRBD1 (6 bases). V was shortened by 5 bases and J by 6 bases, with 14 bases between the two germline ends. There are 14 residues in the CDR3. CDR1 is SGHNT and CDR2 is YENEEA in the germline V gene. CDR3 bases: TGTGCCAGCAGCACAACCAGGGGTGGCAATGAGCAGTTCTTC. Encoded protein: CASSTTRGGNEQFF.

The chain carries TRBV5-1 and TRBJ2-7; possibly TRBD2 for D (6 bases). The CDR3 has 13 residues. The germline V gene has CDR1 SGHRS and CDR2 YFSETQ. Trimming took 5 bases from V and 3 from J, leaving 12 bases between them. CDR3 DNA: TGCGCCAGCAGGCCGGGGGAGAGCTACGAGCAGTACTTC. Amino acids: CASRPGESYEQYF.

The CDR3 is CASRDRGGPGTDTQYF. The CDR3 DNA reads as TGTGCCAGTAGAGACAGGGGGGGTCCCGGGACAGATACGCAGTATTTT. V and J are TRBV19 and TRBJ2-3; TRBD1 matches at 9 bases. The CDR3 is 16 amino acids. Germline V gives CDR1 LNHDA, CDR2 SQIVND (reference sequence). Trimming cost V 6 bases and J 3 bases; bases outside gene matches: 10.

This chain uses TRBV5-1 with TRBJ1-6; 8 bases align to TRBD1. CDR1 and CDR2 (germline): SGHRS, YFSETQ. The CDR3 length is 15 residues. J gave up 6 bases and V 3 bases, and 5 bases lay outside the gene matches. The CDR3 loop reads CASSSSTGANSPLHF. The CDR3 coding sequence is TGCGCCAGCAGCTCGTCGACAGGGGCTAATTCACCCCTCCACTTT.

The J gene is TRBJ2-5, the V gene TRBV3-1 (or the pseudogene TRBV3-2), with 12 nucleotides matching TRBD1. The CDR3 contains 16 residues. The J segment lost 5 bases and the V segment lost 6 bases, leaving 10 bases of the junction unmatched. Germline V gene lookup returns CDR1 LGHDT and CDR2 YNNKEL (reference sequence). As DNA, the CDR3 is TGTGCCAGCAGTACTGGGACAGGGGGCGGATCGGAGACCCAGTACTTC. It translates to CASSTGTGGGSETQYF.

The chain employs TRBV14 and TRBJ1-2, with D maybe TRBD1 (6 bases). Germline lookup yields CDR1 SGHDN and CDR2 FVKESK. V was trimmed by 4 bases and J by 4 bases, leaving 7 bases between them. This CDR3 has 12 residues. The CDR3 loop reads CASSPDSYGYTF. In DNA, the CDR3 is TGTGCCAGCAGCCCGGACAGCTATGGCTACACCTTC.